The text below deals with one T cell receptor (beta chain). These data come from a study of Ad26.COV2.S vaccination and SARS-CoV-2 variants. Regarding treatment: some 20 received Ad26.COV2.S at low or high dose, single or two shots; a few received placebo; per-sample allocation not given. Sampling happened 63 days after the first vaccine or placebo injection. Assay used: immunoSEQ multiplex PCR; TCRdb lists only in-frame clones, some missing. The sample consists of roughly 700,000 clones, roughly 90% of them appearing once. The sample in question was peripheral blood, obtained in a trial of Ad26.COV2.S vaccine versus placebo. The receptor was isolated from a person aged 18-60 years who received the Ad26.COV2.S COVID-19 vaccine or a placebo.

DNA for the CDR3: TGTGCCAGCAGCTCCGGCGGAGAGGGGGAAATGGGGACCCAGTACTTC. It translates to CASSSGGEGEMGTQYF. The chain has TRBV5-4 and TRBJ2-5; TRBD1 might be the D (6 bases). Germline lookup yields CDR1 SGHNT and CDR2 YYREEE (reference sequence). CDR3 length equals 16 residues. V shed 3 bases and J shed 7 bases, with 22 bases lying between them.